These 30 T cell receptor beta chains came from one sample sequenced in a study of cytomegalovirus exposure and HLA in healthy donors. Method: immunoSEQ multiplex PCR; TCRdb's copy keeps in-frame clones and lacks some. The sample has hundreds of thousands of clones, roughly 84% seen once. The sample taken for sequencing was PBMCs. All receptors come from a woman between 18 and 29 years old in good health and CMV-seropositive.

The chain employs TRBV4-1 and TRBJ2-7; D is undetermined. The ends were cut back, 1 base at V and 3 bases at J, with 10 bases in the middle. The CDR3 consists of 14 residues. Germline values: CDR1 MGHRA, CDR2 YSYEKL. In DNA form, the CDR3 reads TGCGCCAGCAGCCAAGCGTCCAACAACTACGAGCAGTACTTC. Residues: CASSQASNNYEQYF.

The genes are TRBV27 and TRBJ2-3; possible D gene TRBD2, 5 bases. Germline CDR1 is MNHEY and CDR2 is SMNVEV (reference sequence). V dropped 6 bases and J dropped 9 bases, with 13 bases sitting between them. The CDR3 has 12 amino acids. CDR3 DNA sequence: TGTGCCAGCAGACATACCGGGGAGACGCAGTATTTT. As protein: CASRHTGETQYF.

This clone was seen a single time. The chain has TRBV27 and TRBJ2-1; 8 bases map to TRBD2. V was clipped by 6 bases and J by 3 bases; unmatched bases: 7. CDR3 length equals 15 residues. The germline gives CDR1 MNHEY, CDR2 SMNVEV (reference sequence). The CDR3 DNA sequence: TGTGCCAGCAGCCGCAAACTAGCGGTCTACAATGAGCAGTTCTTC. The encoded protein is CASSRKLAVYNEQFF.

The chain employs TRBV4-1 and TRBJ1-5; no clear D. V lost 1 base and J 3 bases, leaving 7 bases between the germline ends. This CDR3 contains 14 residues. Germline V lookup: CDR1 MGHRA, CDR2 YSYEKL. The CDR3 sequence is CASSQGLYNQPQHF. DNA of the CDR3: TGCGCCAGCAGCCAAGGGCTGTACAATCAGCCCCAGCATTTT.

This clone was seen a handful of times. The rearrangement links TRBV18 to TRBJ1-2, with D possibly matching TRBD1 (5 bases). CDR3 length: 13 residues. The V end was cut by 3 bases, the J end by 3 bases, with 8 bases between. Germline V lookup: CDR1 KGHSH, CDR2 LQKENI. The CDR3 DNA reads TGTGCCAGCTCACCGCGGGACGACTATGGCTACACCTTC. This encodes CASSPRDDYGYTF.

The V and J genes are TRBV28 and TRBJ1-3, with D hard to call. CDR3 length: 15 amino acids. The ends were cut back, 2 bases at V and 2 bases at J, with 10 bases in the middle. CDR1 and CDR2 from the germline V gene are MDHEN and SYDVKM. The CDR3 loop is CASSLRRGTGNTIYF. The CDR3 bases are TGTGCCAGCAGTTTAAGGCGGGGAACTGGAAACACCATATATTTT.

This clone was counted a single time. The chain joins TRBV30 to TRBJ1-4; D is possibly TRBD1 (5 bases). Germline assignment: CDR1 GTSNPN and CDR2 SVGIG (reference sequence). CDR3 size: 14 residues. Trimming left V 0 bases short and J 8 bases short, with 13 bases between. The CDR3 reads CAWSVGASREKLFF. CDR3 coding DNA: TGTGCCTGGAGTGTAGGGGCCTCCAGGGAAAAACTGTTTTTT.

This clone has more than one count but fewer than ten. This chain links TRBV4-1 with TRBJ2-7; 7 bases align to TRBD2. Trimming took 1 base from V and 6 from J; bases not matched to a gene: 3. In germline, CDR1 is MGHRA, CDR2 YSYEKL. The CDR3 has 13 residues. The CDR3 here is CASSQVSGGEQYF. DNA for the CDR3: TGCGCCAGCAGCCAAGTTTCGGGGGGCGAGCAGTACTTC.

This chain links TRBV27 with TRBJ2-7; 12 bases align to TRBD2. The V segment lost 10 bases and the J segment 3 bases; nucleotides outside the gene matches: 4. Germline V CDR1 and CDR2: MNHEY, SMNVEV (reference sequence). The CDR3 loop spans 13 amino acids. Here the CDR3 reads CATSSGRVYEQYF. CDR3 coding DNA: TGTGCCACATCTAGCGGGAGGGTCTACGAGCAGTACTTC.

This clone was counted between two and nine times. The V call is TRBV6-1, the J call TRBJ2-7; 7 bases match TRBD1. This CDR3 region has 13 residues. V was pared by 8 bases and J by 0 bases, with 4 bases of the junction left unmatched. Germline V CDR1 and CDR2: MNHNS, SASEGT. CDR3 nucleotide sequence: TGTGCCAGCCTGACAGGGAGCTCCTACGAGCAGTACTTC. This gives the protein CASLTGSSYEQYF.

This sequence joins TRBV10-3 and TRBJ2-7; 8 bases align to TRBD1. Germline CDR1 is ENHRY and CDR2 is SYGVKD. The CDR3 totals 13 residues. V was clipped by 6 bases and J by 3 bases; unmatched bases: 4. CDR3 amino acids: CAIRETGDYEQYF. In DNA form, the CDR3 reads TGTGCCATCAGAGAGACAGGGGACTACGAGCAGTACTTC.

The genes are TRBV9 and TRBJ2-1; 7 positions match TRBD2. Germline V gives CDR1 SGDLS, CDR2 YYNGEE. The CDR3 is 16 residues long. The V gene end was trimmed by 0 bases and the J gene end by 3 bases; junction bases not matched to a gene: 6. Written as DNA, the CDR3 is TGTGCCAGCAGCGTAGAGCCGGGGGGACTCTACAATGAGCAGTTCTTC. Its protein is CASSVEPGGLYNEQFF.

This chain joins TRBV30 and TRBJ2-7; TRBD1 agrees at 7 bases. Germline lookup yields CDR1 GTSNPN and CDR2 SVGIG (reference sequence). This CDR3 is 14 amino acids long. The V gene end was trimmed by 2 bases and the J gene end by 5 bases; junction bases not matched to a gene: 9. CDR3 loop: CAWSIPTGRDEQYF. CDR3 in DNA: TGTGCCTGGAGTATTCCGACAGGGCGAGACGAGCAGTACTTC. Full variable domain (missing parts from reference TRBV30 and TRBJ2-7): SQTIHQWPATLVQPVGSPLSLECTVEGTSNPNLYWYRQAAGRGLQLLFYSVGIGQISSEVPQNLSASRPQDRQFILSSKKLLLSDSGFYLCAWSIPTGRDEQYFGPGTRLTVT.

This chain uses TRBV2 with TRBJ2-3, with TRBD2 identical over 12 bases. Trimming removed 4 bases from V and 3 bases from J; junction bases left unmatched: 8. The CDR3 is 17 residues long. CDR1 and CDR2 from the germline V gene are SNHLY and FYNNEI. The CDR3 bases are TGTGCCAGCAGTGGGCTAGCGGGAGGGCCCTCAACAGATACGCAGTATTTT. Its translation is CASSGLAGGPSTDTQYF.

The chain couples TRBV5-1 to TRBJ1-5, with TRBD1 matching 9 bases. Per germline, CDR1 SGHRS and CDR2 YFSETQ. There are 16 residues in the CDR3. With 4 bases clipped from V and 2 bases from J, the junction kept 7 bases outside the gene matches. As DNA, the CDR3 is TGCGCCAGCAGCCTGGGACAGGGTCTGCGCAATCAGCCCCAGCATTTT. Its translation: CASSLGQGLRNQPQHF.

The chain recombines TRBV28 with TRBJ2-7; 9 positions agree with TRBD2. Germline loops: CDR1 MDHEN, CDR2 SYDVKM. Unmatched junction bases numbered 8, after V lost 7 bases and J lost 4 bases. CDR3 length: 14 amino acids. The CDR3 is CASKMVAGDYEQYF. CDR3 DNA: TGTGCCAGCAAGATGGTAGCGGGAGATTACGAGCAGTACTTC. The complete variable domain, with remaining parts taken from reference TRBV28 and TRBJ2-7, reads DVKVTQSSRYLVKRTGEKVFLECVQDMDHENMFWYRQDPGLGLRLIYFSYDVKMKEKGDIPEGYSVSREKKERFSLILESASTNQTSMYLCASKMVAGDYEQYFGPGTRLTVT.

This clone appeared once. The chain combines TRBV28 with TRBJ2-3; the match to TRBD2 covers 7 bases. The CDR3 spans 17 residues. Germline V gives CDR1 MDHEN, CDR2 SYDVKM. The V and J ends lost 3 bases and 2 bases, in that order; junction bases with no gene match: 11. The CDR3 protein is CASSFSPSGLSTDTQYF. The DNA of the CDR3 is TGTGCCAGCAGTTTTTCCCCTAGCGGACTGTCCACAGATACGCAGTATTTT.

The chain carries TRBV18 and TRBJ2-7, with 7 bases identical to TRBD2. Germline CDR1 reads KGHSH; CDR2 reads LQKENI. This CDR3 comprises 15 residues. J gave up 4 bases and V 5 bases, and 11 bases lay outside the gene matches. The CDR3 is CASSSDGEGRYEQYF. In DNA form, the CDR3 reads TGTGCCAGCTCATCCGATGGGGAGGGCCGTTACGAGCAGTACTTC.

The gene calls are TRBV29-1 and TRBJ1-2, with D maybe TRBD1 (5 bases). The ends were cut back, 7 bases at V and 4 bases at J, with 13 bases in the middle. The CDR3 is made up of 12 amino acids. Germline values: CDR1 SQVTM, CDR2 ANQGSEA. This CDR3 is CSAGGVAYGYTF. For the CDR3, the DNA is TGCAGCGCCGGGGGGGTGGCCTATGGCTACACCTTC.

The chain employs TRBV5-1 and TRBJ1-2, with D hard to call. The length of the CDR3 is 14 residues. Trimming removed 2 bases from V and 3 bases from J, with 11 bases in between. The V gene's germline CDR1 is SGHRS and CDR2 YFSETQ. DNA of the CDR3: TGCGCCAGCAGCTTCCGGGAGTCGTACTATGGCTACACCTTC. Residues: CASSFRESYYGYTF.

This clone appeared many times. The CDR3 nucleotides are TGTGCCAGCAGCGTCCAGATCAGTCACTACGAGCAGTACTTC. Its protein product is CASSVQISHYEQYF. The chain joins TRBV7-2 to TRBJ2-7; D not resolved. This CDR3 region has 14 residues. Trimming left V 5 bases short and J 3 bases short, with 14 bases between. Per germline, CDR1 SGHTA and CDR2 FQGNSA. The whole variable domain, remainder taken from reference TRBV7-2 and TRBJ2-7, is GAGVSQSPSNKVTEKGKDVELRCDPISGHTALYWYRQSLGQGLEFLIYFQGNSAPDKSGLPSDRFSAERTGGSVSTLTIQRTQQEDSAVYLCASSVQISHYEQYFGPGTRLTVT.

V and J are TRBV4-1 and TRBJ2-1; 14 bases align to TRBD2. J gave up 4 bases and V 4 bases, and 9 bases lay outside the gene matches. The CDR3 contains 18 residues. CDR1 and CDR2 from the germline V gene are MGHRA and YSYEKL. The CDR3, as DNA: TGCGCCAGCAGCCCCGGGGGACTAGCGGGAGTGGGGTACAATGAGCAGTTCTTC. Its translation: CASSPGGLAGVGYNEQFF.

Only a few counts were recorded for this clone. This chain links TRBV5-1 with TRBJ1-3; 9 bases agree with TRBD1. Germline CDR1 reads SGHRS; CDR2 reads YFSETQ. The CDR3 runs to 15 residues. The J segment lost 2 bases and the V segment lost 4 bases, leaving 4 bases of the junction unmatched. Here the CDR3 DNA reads TGCGCCAGCAGCCTGGGACAGGGCGCTGGAAACACCATATATTTT. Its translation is CASSLGQGAGNTIYF.

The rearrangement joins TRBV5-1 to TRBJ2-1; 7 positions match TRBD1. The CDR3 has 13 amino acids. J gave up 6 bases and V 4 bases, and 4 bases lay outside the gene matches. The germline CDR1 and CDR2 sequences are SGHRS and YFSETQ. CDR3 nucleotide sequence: TGCGCCAGCAGCCCCAGGGGGTCCAATGAGCAGTTCTTC. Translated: CASSPRGSNEQFF.

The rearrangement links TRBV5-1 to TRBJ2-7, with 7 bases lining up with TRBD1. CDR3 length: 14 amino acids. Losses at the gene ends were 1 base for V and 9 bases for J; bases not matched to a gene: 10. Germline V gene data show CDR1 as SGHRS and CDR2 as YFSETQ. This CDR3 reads CASSLPGQARVQYF. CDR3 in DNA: TGCGCCAGCAGCTTGCCCGGACAGGCACGTGTGCAGTACTTC.

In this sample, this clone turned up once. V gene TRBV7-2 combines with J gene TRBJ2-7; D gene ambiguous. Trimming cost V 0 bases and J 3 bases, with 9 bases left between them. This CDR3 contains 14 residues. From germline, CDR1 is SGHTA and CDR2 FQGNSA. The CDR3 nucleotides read TGTGCCAGCAGCTTAGCGCTCGACATCTACGAGCAGTACTTC. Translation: CASSLALDIYEQYF.

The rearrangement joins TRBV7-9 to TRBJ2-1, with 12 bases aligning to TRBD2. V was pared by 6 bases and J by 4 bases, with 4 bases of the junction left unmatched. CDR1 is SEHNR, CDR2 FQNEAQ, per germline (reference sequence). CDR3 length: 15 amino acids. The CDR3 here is CASSPTSGGYNEQFF. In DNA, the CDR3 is TGTGCCAGCAGTCCAACTAGCGGGGGGTACAATGAGCAGTTCTTC.

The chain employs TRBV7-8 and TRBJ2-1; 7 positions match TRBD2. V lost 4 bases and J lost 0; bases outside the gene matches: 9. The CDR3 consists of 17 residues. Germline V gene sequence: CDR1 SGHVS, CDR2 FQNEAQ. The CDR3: CASSSTTSVSSYNEQFF. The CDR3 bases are TGTGCCAGCAGCTCCACCACTAGCGTCAGCTCCTACAATGAGCAGTTCTTC.

CDR3: CAWSVGSGANVLTF. The DNA for the CDR3 is TGTGCCTGGAGTGTCGGCTCTGGGGCCAACGTCCTGACTTTC. J is TRBJ2-6 and V is TRBV30; D gene ambiguous. The CDR3 consists of 14 residues. The V end was cut by 0 bases, the J end by 0 bases, with 3 bases between. Germline V gives CDR1 GTSNPN, CDR2 SVGIG (reference sequence).

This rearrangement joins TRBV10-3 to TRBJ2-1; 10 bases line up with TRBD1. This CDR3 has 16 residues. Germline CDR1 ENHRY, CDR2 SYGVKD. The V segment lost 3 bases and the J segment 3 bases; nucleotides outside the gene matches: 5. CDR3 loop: CAISDRRDRGYNEQFF. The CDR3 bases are TGTGCCATCAGTGATAGGCGGGACAGGGGCTACAATGAGCAGTTCTTC.